The rows below give T cell receptor beta chains drawn from one sample of a study of shared clonotypes between healthy human individuals. Here immunoSEQ multiplex PCR was the method, and the copy in TCRdb shows in-frame clones only, minus some. Of under 2.5 million clones in the sample, approximately 90% were seen once. Sequencing used naive CD4+ T cells from PBMCs. These receptors originate from a man between 18 and 29 years old in good health. Some clones in this sample may be carry-over from other donors' samples. Both conserved end residues are trimmed from each CDR3. Expanded clones get a size class; other rows say once, few or many, or leave the size out.

- | TRBJ2-7 | 12 | TRBV10-3 | AISLAGGNYEQY
- | TRBJ2-5 | 11 | TRBV7-2 | ASSPPSRETQY
- | TRBJ2-3 | 15 | TRBV2 | ASRAWASGGRTDTQY
- | TRBJ2-2 | 11 | TRBV19 | ASDTGDTGELF
- | TRBJ1-1 | 12 | TRBV5-4 | ASSRQLANTEAF
- | TRBJ2-5 | 12 | TRBV5-4 | ASSLGEGQETQY
few | TRBJ1-4 | 12 | TRBV7-2 | ASSLRRINEKLF
- | TRBJ2-2 | 10 | TRBV2 | ASRGNTGELF
- | TRBJ2-2 | 15 | TRBV14 | ASSQVLGPGSTGELF
- | TRBJ2-6 | 13 | TRBV30 | AWSGDRIGANVLT
- | TRBJ2-1 | 15 | TRBV4-3 | ASSQDRRASSYNEQF
- | TRBJ1-6 | 14 | TRBV4-1 | ASSQDTQVRNSPLH
- | TRBJ2-7 | 12 | TRBV6-1 | ASRGWGRRNEQY
- | TRBJ2-1 | 11 | TRBV9 | ASSVTPGQGQF
- | TRBJ2-3 | 14 | TRBV11-1 | ASSSEMKGFADTQY
- | TRBJ1-5 | 15 | TRBV28 | ASKTRQGALVVQPQH
- | TRBJ2-3 | 16 | TRBV5-6 | ASSFVTSDGSTLDTQY
- | TRBJ1-4 | 13 | TRBV11-2 | ASSARTRRGEKLF
- | TRBJ1-5 | 13 | TRBV7-3 | ASSLRKDTRQPQH
once | TRBJ2-6 | 13 | TRBV5-1 | ASSLGTAGANVLA
- | TRBJ2-7 | 11 | TRBV7-2 | ASNQGVAYEQY
- | TRBJ1-2 | 12 | TRBV5-6 | ASSPRPTNYGYT
- | TRBJ2-1 | 12 | TRBV15 | ATSREREYNEQF
- | TRBJ2-6 | 13 | TRBV6-1 | ASSEWTSGANVLT
- | TRBJ1-2 | 9 | TRBV30 | AWSQGGGYT
once | TRBJ2-5 | 8 | TRBV29-1 | SVGRETQY
- | TRBJ1-1 | 10 | TRBV29-1 | SAQGDYTEAF
- | TRBJ2-7 | 13 | TRBV27 | ASSSGTGVSYEQY
once | TRBJ2-7 | 11 | TRBV28 | ATYRTGLAEQY
- | TRBJ1-5 | 15 | TRBV18 | ASSPMASLGRNQPQH
- | TRBJ1-1 | 12 | TRBV15 | ATSRVLVNTEAF
- | TRBJ2-2 | 13 | TRBV10-3 | AISSGRTNTGELF
- | TRBJ2-7 | 11 | TRBV5-1 | ASRGGDQVEQY
- | TRBJ2-7 | 13 | TRBV18 | ASSPLTGASYEQY
- | TRBJ1-6 | 14 | TRBV11-2 | ASSPNRQGGNSPLH
once | TRBJ1-4 | 11 | TRBV19 | ASSIPAFEKLF
once | TRBJ1-3 | 13 | TRBV5-6 | ASSLGMGAGNTIY
- | TRBJ2-7 | 11 | TRBV7-2 | ASSLRRTSEQY
- | TRBJ2-1 | 13 | TRBV7-2 | ASSLAGTAYNEQF
- | TRBJ2-7 | 13 | TRBV19 | ASRPGGRGTYEQY
- | TRBJ2-1 | 12 | TRBV2 | ASSEWTGDGEQF
- | TRBJ2-3 | 9 | TRBV5-4 | ASSKSGWQY
- | TRBJ1-2 | 12 | TRBV10-2 | ASSGETTNYGYT
- | TRBJ1-4 | 15 | TRBV28 | ASSSYREGTTNEKLF
- | TRBJ2-3 | 13 | TRBV7-3 | ASGTTGAGTDTQY
- | TRBJ2-7 | 12 | TRBV5-8 | ASSFMDSSYEQY
- | TRBJ1-5 | 11 | TRBV29-1 | SVTQGLEQPQH
- | TRBJ2-1 | 13 | TRBV7-2 | ASSLMSGAYNEQF
- | TRBJ2-7 | 12 | TRBV5-4 | ASSPKAGVNEQY
- | TRBJ2-7 | 13 | TRBV19 | ASSDSGATTYEQY
once | TRBJ2-7 | 16 | TRBV5-4 | ASSSGLAGRFGGYEQY